The 28 T cell receptor beta chains presented below share a single source sample, sequenced in a study of CD8 T cells in Susac syndrome. Reverse transcription used about 0.45 to 1 ug RNA and random hexamers. TCRdb reprocessed the immunoSEQ multiplex PCR reads with MiXCR, giving one entry per CDR3 protein. The data show 150,000 or so distinct CDR3 sequences, with about 92% seen just once and 0.08% held by the top ten. The specimen was CD4+ T cells from PBMCs. The source is a human donor in good health.

The chain carries TRBV3-1 and TRBJ1-4; TRBD1 aligns across 8 bases. The length of the CDR3 is 16 residues. The germline gives CDR1 LGHDT, CDR2 YNNKEL (reference sequence). Trimming cost V 3 bases and J 9 bases; bases outside gene matches: 12. DNA for the CDR3: TGTGCCAGCAGCCACTCGATTGGACAGGGTGAGAAAAAACTGTTTTTT. Encoded protein: CASSHSIGQGEKKLFF.

The gene calls are TRBV13 and TRBJ2-2; D gene unclear. This CDR3 region has 11 residues. From germline, CDR1 is PRHDT and CDR2 FYEKMQ (reference sequence). Trimming cost V 8 bases and J 6 bases, with 7 bases left between them. CDR3 sequence (DNA): TGTGCCAGCTTAGGGCCCGGGGAGCTGTTTTTT. Residues: CASLGPGELFF.

This sequence joins TRBV12-3 or TRBV12-4 and TRBJ2-2, with D hard to call. Trimming cost V 1 base and J 7 bases, with 7 bases left between them. The CDR3 extends over 13 amino acids. This CDR3 reads CASSLGLVGELFF. CDR3 sequence (DNA): TGTGCCAGCAGTTTAGGGCTCGTCGGGGAGCTGTTTTTT.

The rearrangement links TRBV7-2 to TRBJ1-1; D might be TRBD1 (5 bases). This CDR3 region has 14 residues. The germline V gene has CDR1 SGHTA and CDR2 FQGNSA. Trimming pared 2 bases from V and 3 bases from J, leaving 10 bases between. The CDR3 region has the DNA TGTGCCAGCAGCTTATACGAAGGGGACACTGAAGCTTTCTTT. This codes for CASSLYEGDTEAFF.

This chain links TRBV5-1 with TRBJ2-5, with D tentatively TRBD1 or TRBD2 (5 bases each). Germline lookup yields CDR1 SGHRS and CDR2 YFSETQ. The CDR3 extends over 15 amino acids. V lost 7 bases and J lost 5, with 21 bases in between. DNA for the CDR3: TGCGCCAGCGCCACGGGGCGCCAGTTTGGGGAGACCCAGTACTTC. Its protein product is CASATGRQFGETQYF.

The V call is TRBV7-3, the J call TRBJ2-5, with 7 nucleotides matching TRBD2. The CDR3 extends over 15 amino acids. Trimming took 0 bases from V and 5 from J; bases not matched to a gene: 6. Germline CDR1 is SGHTA and CDR2 is FQGTGA. CDR3 sequence: CASSLTPTSAETQYF. The CDR3 nucleotides are TGTGCCAGCAGCTTAACGCCTACTAGCGCGGAGACCCAGTACTTC.

This clonotype was picked up a small number of times. The CDR3 coding sequence is TGTGCCAGCAGTCAGGGACTAGCGGGGAGACACAATGAGCAGTTCTTC. It specifies CASSQGLAGRHNEQFF. The rearrangement joins TRBV27 to TRBJ2-1; 13 nucleotides align to TRBD2. The germline CDR1 and CDR2 sequences are MNHEY and SMNVEV (reference sequence). V lost 5 bases to trimming and J lost 5 bases; unmatched junction nucleotides: 6. The CDR3 is 16 residues long.

CDR3 loop: CASSRLARTGELFF. In DNA, the CDR3 is TGTGCCAGCAGTCGGCTAGCGAGGACCGGGGAGCTGTTTTTT. This chain connects TRBV2 to TRBJ2-2; maybe TRBD2 (6 bases). The CDR3 covers 14 residues. Germline V gene data show CDR1 as SNHLY and CDR2 as FYNNEI. V lost 5 bases, J lost 5 bases, and 12 bases lay in between.

The rearrangement uses TRBV6-1 and TRBJ2-2, with 8 bases identical to TRBD2. Trimming cost V 7 bases and J 0 bases; bases outside gene matches: 7. The CDR3 contains 16 residues. Germline loops: CDR1 MNHNS, CDR2 SASEGT. The CDR3 loop reads CASNGLALPNTGELFF. The DNA for the CDR3 is TGTGCCAGCAATGGACTAGCCCTACCGAACACCGGGGAGCTGTTTTTT.

This clonotype was detected only once. J is TRBJ1-2 and V is TRBV4-3; tentative D call: TRBD1 (5 bases). CDR1 LGHNA and CDR2 YSLEER come from the germline V gene. The CDR3 contains 13 residues. Trimming shortened V by 0 bases and J by 4 bases, and 6 bases separated the two germline ends. CDR3 nucleotide sequence: TGCGCCAGCAGCCAAGAAGGGGTCTATGGCTACACCTTC. Amino acids: CASSQEGVYGYTF.

The rearrangement uses TRBV5-6 and TRBJ2-2, with D unclear. Deletions cut 0 bases from V and 6 bases from J, with 9 bases between. Germline-derived CDR1 and CDR2 are SGHDT and YYEEEE. There are 14 residues in the CDR3. CDR3 region: CASSLGLRPGELFF. The CDR3 nucleotides read TGTGCCAGCAGCTTGGGACTTCGGCCCGGGGAGCTGTTTTTT.

CDR3 region: CASSEISGTEAFF. The DNA of the CDR3 is TGTGCCAGCAGTGAAATTTCAGGGACTGAAGCTTTCTTT. The chain combines TRBV2 with TRBJ1-1, with D perhaps matching TRBD1 (5 bases). V was clipped by 2 bases and J by 5 bases, with 9 bases between them. The CDR3 contains 13 residues. Germline assignment: CDR1 SNHLY and CDR2 FYNNEI. Together with reference TRBV2 and TRBJ1-1, the CDR3 gives the full variable domain: EPEVTQTPSHQVTQMGQEVILRCVPISNHLYFYWYRQILGQKVEFLVSFYNNEISEKSEIFDDQFSVERPDGSNFTLKIRSTKLEDSAMYFCASSEISGTEAFFGQGTRLTVV.

This clonotype occurred once. This chain connects TRBV7-6 to TRBJ2-5; D possibly corresponds to TRBD1 (5 bases). V lost 5 bases and J 3 bases, leaving 13 bases between the germline ends. Looked up from germline, CDR1 is SGHVS and CDR2 is FNYEAQ. The CDR3 extends over 14 amino acids. This CDR3 is CASSRGFGKETQYF. CDR3 nucleotides: TGTGCCAGCAGCAGGGGTTTTGGGAAAGAGACCCAGTACTTC.

The chain uses TRBV5-1 and TRBJ2-2, with D tentatively TRBD1 (5 bases). V lost 0 bases and J lost 4, with 10 bases in between. Germline CDR1 and CDR2: SGHRS and YFSETQ. The CDR3 extends over 15 amino acids. CDR3 amino acids: CASSLATDGTGELFF. CDR3 DNA sequence: TGCGCCAGCAGCTTGGCGACAGACGGCACCGGGGAGCTGTTTTTT.

The V gene is TRBV7-8, the J gene TRBJ2-5; D remains unclear. The CDR3 sequence is 11 residues long. Germline V lookup: CDR1 SGHVS, CDR2 FQNEAQ. V was trimmed by 5 bases and J by 3 bases, leaving 4 bases between them. The CDR3 DNA follows: TGTGCCAGCAGCCGTGAAGAGACCCAGTACTTC. Protein sequence: CASSREETQYF.

V and J are TRBV6-6 and TRBJ1-2; no firm D call. Trimming left V 5 bases short and J 6 bases short, with 10 bases between. Germline V gives CDR1 MNHNY, CDR2 SVGAGI (reference sequence). The CDR3 extends over 12 amino acids. The CDR3 DNA reads TGTGCCAGCAGTCCAAACACCGATGGCTACACCTTC. Translating it yields CASSPNTDGYTF.

The V and J genes are TRBV5-4 and TRBJ2-4; 9 nucleotides match TRBD1. The CDR3 extends over 15 amino acids. Germline V gives CDR1 SGHNT, CDR2 YYREEE (reference sequence). V shed 4 bases, J shed 3 bases, and the junction held 5 bases outside the gene matches. This CDR3 reads CASSRDRADKNIQYF. Written as DNA, the CDR3 is TGTGCCAGCAGCCGGGACAGGGCAGACAAAAACATTCAGTACTTC.

In its sample, this clonotype was seen once. This rearrangement joins TRBV19 to TRBJ1-1; TRBD1 matches at 8 bases. CDR3 length: 15 amino acids. The V and J ends lost 10 bases and 0 bases, in that order; junction bases with no gene match: 10. Germline V lookup: CDR1 LNHDA, CDR2 SQIVND (reference sequence). The CDR3 nucleotides are TGTGCCACCCAGCATCGGACAGGGATGAACACTGAAGCTTTCTTT. It translates to CATQHRTGMNTEAFF.

The rearrangement joins TRBV29-1 to TRBJ2-4; 8 bases align to TRBD2. Germline lookup yields CDR1 SQVTM and CDR2 ANQGSEA. Losses at the gene ends were 0 bases for V and 0 bases for J; bases not matched to a gene: 4. The CDR3 loop spans 16 amino acids. The CDR3 reads CSVEDSGVLAKNIQYF. The CDR3 nucleotides are TGCAGCGTTGAAGATAGCGGGGTACTAGCCAAAAACATTCAGTACTTC. Full variable domain (outside the CDR3, taken from reference TRBV29-1 and TRBJ2-4): SAVISQKPSRDICQRGTSLTIQCQVDSQVTMMFWYRQQPGQSLTLIATANQGSEATYESGFVIDKFPISRPNLTFSTLTVSNMSPEDSSIYLCSVEDSGVLAKNIQYFGAGTRLSVL.

The gene calls are TRBV12-3 or TRBV12-4 and TRBJ2-2, with 8 bases lining up with TRBD1. The CDR3 is made up of 15 amino acids. V lost 7 bases and J lost 5; bases outside the gene matches: 9. Here the CDR3 DNA reads TGTGCCAGCACCCCGGACAGGGTGGGGACCGGGGAGCTGTTTTTT. This gives the protein CASTPDRVGTGELFF.

This clonotype appeared once. The rearrangement uses TRBV4-3 and TRBJ2-1; a possible D gene is TRBD1 (5 bases). CDR3 length: 13 amino acids. Germline values: CDR1 LGHNA, CDR2 YSLEER. Trimming took off 1 base at V and 10 bases at J, with 11 bases between the two ends. In DNA form, the CDR3 reads TGCGCCAGCAGCCAAGGAGGACAAGGGGAGCAGTTCTTC. Residues: CASSQGGQGEQFF.

The rearrangement links TRBV9 to TRBJ1-1; D remains unclear. This CDR3 has 15 residues. Trimming cost V 0 bases and J 0 bases, with 9 bases left between them. Germline lookup yields CDR1 SGDLS and CDR2 YYNGEE. The CDR3 DNA reads as TGTGCCAGCAGCGTAGAAGGCGGTATGAACACTGAAGCTTTCTTT. Translated, it gives CASSVEGGMNTEAFF.

The J gene is TRBJ2-1, the V gene TRBV5-6, with D possibly TRBD1 on 5 matching bases. This CDR3 is 15 amino acids long. The germline V gene has CDR1 SGHDT and CDR2 YYEEEE. Between the trimmed V and J ends, which lost 0 bases and 1 base, there was a span of 8 bases. In DNA form, the CDR3 reads TGTGCCAGCAGCTTGGGGACATTTTCCTACAATGAGCAGTTCTTC. It specifies CASSLGTFSYNEQFF.

The genes are TRBV27 and TRBJ2-1, with 13 bases fitting TRBD2. The junction had 4 bases not matched to a gene; V was cut back by 3 bases and J by 8 bases. CDR3 length equals 15 residues. Germline CDR1 is MNHEY and CDR2 is SMNVEV (reference sequence). CDR3: CASSFTSGGAHEQFF. CDR3 nucleotide sequence: TGTGCCAGCAGTTTCACTAGCGGGGGGGCCCATGAGCAGTTCTTC.

The V and J genes are TRBV11-2 and TRBJ2-7, with a tentative D call TRBD1 (6 bases). CDR1 and CDR2 (germline): SGHAT, FQNNGV. The CDR3 length is 16 residues. V was trimmed by 7 bases and J by 0 bases, leaving 19 bases between them. In DNA form, the CDR3 reads TGTGCCAGCACCCAGGGGCGAAGGACGGGCTCCTACGAGCAGTACTTC. This codes for CASTQGRRTGSYEQYF.

The V call is TRBV28, the J call TRBJ2-7; D gene unclear. V was trimmed by 4 bases and J by 5 bases, leaving 9 bases between them. Germline V lookup: CDR1 MDHEN, CDR2 SYDVKM. This CDR3 is 12 amino acids long. CDR3 in amino acids: CASSSPEHEQYF. CDR3 nucleotides: TGTGCCAGCAGTTCCCCGGAGCACGAGCAGTACTTC.

This chain uses TRBV6-5 with TRBJ2-2; TRBD1 is a possible D gene (6 bases). CDR3 length equals 14 residues. The germline CDR1 and CDR2 sequences are MNHEY and SVGAGI. V was pared by 5 bases and J by 6 bases, with 13 bases between. The CDR3 DNA reads TGTGCCAGCAGTGTCAGGGGTGGTCCCGGGGAGCTGTTTTTT. Translating gives CASSVRGGPGELFF.

The chain carries TRBV30 and TRBJ2-7, with TRBD2 matching 7 bases. The germline CDR1 and CDR2 sequences are GTSNPN and SVGIG (reference sequence). The junction had 5 bases not matched to a gene; V was cut back by 0 bases and J by 3 bases. This CDR3 contains 14 residues. The CDR3 spells CAWSVGGGFYEQYF. CDR3 DNA sequence: TGTGCCTGGAGTGTAGGCGGGGGATTCTACGAGCAGTACTTC.